These 19 T cell receptor beta chains were sequenced from one sample in a study of T-cell reconstitution after alpha-beta-depleted transplantation in children. Using unique molecular identifiers, the investigators prepared the TCRbeta library. A single record per CDR3 protein comes from TCRdb applying MiXCR to the PCR reads. Of fewer than 550,000 distinct CDR3 sequences listed, about an eighth are singletons. Here the sequenced sample was PBMCs, mostly from graft donor cells, taken 180 days after TCRalphabeta/CD19-depleted stem cell transplant. The receptors were sampled from a female patient between 2 and 15 years old who had a stem cell transplant for aplastic anemia, so the T cells may come from the graft donor.

V gene TRBV27 combines with J gene TRBJ2-4, with 9 bases lining up with TRBD2. Germline V lookup: CDR1 MNHEY, CDR2 SMNVEV (reference sequence). J gave up 0 bases and V 6 bases, and 9 bases lay outside the gene matches. The CDR3 is made up of 17 amino acids. CDR3 residues: CASSQTSGSLAKNIQYF. DNA of the CDR3: TGTGCCAGCAGCCAGACTAGCGGCAGCTTAGCCAAAAACATTCAGTACTTC.

This clonotype was counted a few times. The chain recombines TRBV12-3 or TRBV12-4 with TRBJ1-1, with D unresolved. V was pared by 1 base and J by 11 bases, with 8 bases between. The CDR3 runs to 11 residues. Here the CDR3 DNA reads TGTGCCAGCAGTTTAGGGCGTGTGGCTTTCTTT. Amino acids: CASSLGRVAFF.

In its sample, this clonotype was seen a few times. The chain combines TRBV10-3 with TRBJ1-1, with D unclear. V lost 1 base and J lost 1, with 1 base in between. CDR1 ENHRY and CDR2 SYGVKD come from the germline V gene. CDR3 size: 12 residues. The DNA for the CDR3 is TGTGCCATCAGTGAGTGGAACACTGAAGCTTTCTTT. It specifies CAISEWNTEAFF.

The chain has TRBV29-1 and TRBJ1-5; D is uncertain. V was shortened by 1 base and J by 4 bases, with 8 bases between the two germline ends. This CDR3 has 13 residues. Per the germline V gene, CDR1 is SQVTM and CDR2 is ANQGSEA. The DNA of the CDR3 is TGCAGCGTTGAAGGGACCGAGAATCAGCCCCAGCATTTT. Translation gives CSVEGTENQPQHF.

This clonotype was picked up a small number of times. This sequence joins TRBV5-1 and TRBJ2-3, with 11 bases aligning to TRBD2. The junction had 12 bases not matched to a gene; V was cut back by 0 bases and J by 3 bases. This CDR3 comprises 19 residues. Germline V lookup: CDR1 SGHRS, CDR2 YFSETQ. The CDR3 DNA is TGCGCCAGCAGCTTGGACCATCCGGGACTAGCGGCTCCAACAGATACGCAGTATTTT. Residues: CASSLDHPGLAAPTDTQYF.

There are many counts of this clonotype. The rearrangement uses TRBV10-3 and TRBJ2-2; D unresolved. Germline CDR1 ENHRY, CDR2 SYGVKD. V dropped 4 bases and J dropped 0 bases, with 12 bases sitting between them. This CDR3 has 16 amino acids. As DNA, the CDR3 is TGTGCCATCAGTGGGATTGGTTCGACGAACACCGGGGAGCTGTTTTTT. Translated: CAISGIGSTNTGELFF.

This clonotype was seen many times. The rearrangement uses TRBV6-2 or TRBV6-3 and TRBJ2-5; D perhaps matches TRBD2 (6 bases). CDR1 and CDR2 (germline): MNHEY, SVGEGT. Trimming removed 4 bases at V and 1 base at J, with 22 bases between. The CDR3 is made up of 18 amino acids. The CDR3 spells CASSSPGAWDRLQETQYF. The CDR3, as DNA: TGTGCCAGCAGTTCCCCGGGAGCCTGGGACCGTCTCCAAGAGACCCAGTACTTC.

The chain employs TRBV5-1 and TRBJ2-5; D is unclear. CDR1 is SGHRS, CDR2 YFSETQ, per germline. CDR3 length: 14 amino acids. Trimming left V 0 bases short and J 1 base short, with 7 bases between. The CDR3 coding sequence is TGCGCCAGCAGCTTGGATGGCAGCCAAGAGACCCAGTACTTC. Residues: CASSLDGSQETQYF.

This clonotype was found many times. V and J are TRBV12-3 or TRBV12-4 and TRBJ2-5, with TRBD1 matching 8 bases. This CDR3 is 17 amino acids long. Losses at the gene ends were 5 bases for V and 0 bases for J; bases not matched to a gene: 11. Here the CDR3 DNA reads TGTGCCAGCAGTCCCGACAGGGGTAGAATTGACCAAGAGACCCAGTACTTC. Amino acids: CASSPDRGRIDQETQYF.

This clonotype was counted ten times or more. The J gene is TRBJ2-1, the V gene TRBV5-1; possibly TRBD2 for D (6 bases). The CDR3 is 15 residues long. The germline V gene has CDR1 SGHRS and CDR2 YFSETQ. V was clipped by 4 bases and J by 6 bases, with 17 bases between them. The CDR3 here is CASSNGREVGNEQFF. In nucleotides, the CDR3 is TGCGCCAGCAGCAACGGCAGGGAGGTGGGCAATGAGCAGTTCTTC.

Concerning this clonotype itself: A read error may be the cause here, since a much bigger clone is one base away. The J gene is TRBJ2-3, the V gene TRBV29-1, with 7 bases aligning to TRBD2. The trim removed 2 bases at V and 4 bases at J, leaving 9 bases unmatched. Germline V gene sequence: CDR1 SQVTM, CDR2 ANQGSEA. The CDR3 consists of 15 residues. This chain's CDR3 is CSVETSGMWADTQYF. Here the CDR3 DNA reads TGCAGCGTTGAAACGAGCGGGATGTGGGCAGATACGCAGTATTTT.

This clonotype was picked up a small number of times. This chain joins TRBV12-3 or TRBV12-4 and TRBJ2-2; D is perhaps TRBD1 (6 bases). V dropped 6 bases and J dropped 1 base, with 21 bases sitting between them. This CDR3 has 18 residues. CDR3 region: CASRSGTRRPWNTGELFF. The CDR3, as DNA: TGTGCCAGCAGGTCCGGGACAAGGCGCCCCTGGAACACCGGGGAGCTGTTTTTT.

This rearrangement joins TRBV18 to TRBJ2-1, with D unresolved. The CDR3 covers 17 residues. CDR1 and CDR2 (germline): KGHSH, LQKENI. Trimming stripped 0 bases from V and 3 bases from J, with 15 bases between. CDR3 in DNA: TGTGCCAGCTCACCACCCCTTATGCTAGTGAGCTACAATGAGCAGTTCTTC. Translation: CASSPPLMLVSYNEQFF.

In this sample, this clonotype turned up a few times. This chain uses TRBV12-3 or TRBV12-4 with TRBJ2-7; D unresolved. V was shortened by 5 bases and J by 6 bases, with 8 bases between the two germline ends. The CDR3 spans 11 residues. The CDR3 region is CASSQGSEQYF. The CDR3 DNA sequence: TGTGCCAGCAGTCAAGGGTCCGAGCAGTACTTC.

This clonotype has a handful of counts. The chain links TRBV6-2 or TRBV6-3 to TRBJ2-7; TRBD2 matches at 14 bases. CDR1 and CDR2 (germline): MNHEY, SVGEGT. This CDR3 is 18 amino acids long. The V and J ends lost 2 bases and 0 bases, in that order; junction bases with no gene match: 6. The CDR3, as DNA: TGTGCCAGCAGTTACCCGACTAGCGGGAGGGCCGGCTCCTACGAGCAGTACGTC. Amino acid sequence: CASSYPTSGRAGSYEQYV.

The chain couples TRBV10-1 to TRBJ2-5; 9 bases agree with TRBD1. This CDR3 has 15 residues. The trim removed 3 bases at V and 5 bases at J, leaving 7 bases unmatched. Per germline, CDR1 WNHNN and CDR2 SYGVQD (reference sequence). Here the CDR3 reads CASSDGGTGSETQYF. The CDR3 DNA reads as TGCGCCAGCAGTGACGGGGGGACAGGGTCTGAGACCCAGTACTTC.

This clonotype has a handful of counts. V is TRBV28 and J is TRBJ2-7; TRBD1 is a possible D gene (5 bases). V was shortened by 2 bases and J by 3 bases, with 14 bases between the two germline ends. This CDR3 is 15 amino acids long. Looked up from germline, CDR1 is MDHEN and CDR2 is SYDVKM. Here the CDR3 DNA reads TGTGCCAGCAGTTTAAACTGGCAGGGCGGCTACGAGCAGTACTTC. It encodes CASSLNWQGGYEQYF.

This clonotype was found a few times. The chain carries TRBV15 and TRBJ1-1, with D tentatively TRBD1 (5 bases). Germline V CDR1 and CDR2: LNHNV, YYDKDF (reference sequence). The CDR3 is made up of 15 amino acids. With 1 base removed from V and 0 bases from J, the gap between germline ends came to 9 bases. CDR3 loop: CATSRGGGVNTEAFF. CDR3 nucleotide sequence: TGTGCCACCAGCAGAGGAGGAGGGGTGAACACTGAAGCTTTCTTT.

This clonotype has a handful of counts. The chain is built from TRBV11-2 and TRBJ2-7, with 10 bases identical to TRBD2. This CDR3 spans 19 amino acids. The junction had 12 bases not matched to a gene; V was cut back by 1 base and J by 0 bases. CDR1 SGHAT and CDR2 FQNNGV come from the germline V gene. The CDR3 here is CASSLVGGRLAGVSYEQYF. DNA for the CDR3: TGTGCCAGCAGCTTAGTAGGGGGGAGACTAGCGGGTGTCTCCTACGAGCAGTACTTC. The whole variable domain, remainder taken from reference TRBV11-2 and TRBJ2-7, is EAGVAQSPRYKIIEKRQSVAFWCNPISGHATLYWYQQILGQGPKLLIQFQNNGVVDDSQLPKDRFSAERLKGVDSTLKIQPAKLEDSAVYLCASSLVGGRLAGVSYEQYFGPGTRLTVT.